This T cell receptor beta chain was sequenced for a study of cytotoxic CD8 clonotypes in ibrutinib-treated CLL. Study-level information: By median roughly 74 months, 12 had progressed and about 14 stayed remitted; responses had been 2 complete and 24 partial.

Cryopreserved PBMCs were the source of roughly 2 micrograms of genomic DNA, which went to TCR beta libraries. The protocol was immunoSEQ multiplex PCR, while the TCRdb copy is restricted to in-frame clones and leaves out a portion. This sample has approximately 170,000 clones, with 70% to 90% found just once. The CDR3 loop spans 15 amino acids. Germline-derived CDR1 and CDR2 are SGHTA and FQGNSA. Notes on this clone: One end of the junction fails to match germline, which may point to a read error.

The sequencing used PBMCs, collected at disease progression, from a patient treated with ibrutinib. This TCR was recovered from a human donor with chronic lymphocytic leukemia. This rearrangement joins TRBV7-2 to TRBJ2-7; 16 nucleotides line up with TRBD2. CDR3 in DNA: TGTGCCAGCAGCTTAGAGCCTGGGACTAGCGGGAGGGCCGAGTTC. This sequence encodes CASSLEPGTSGRAEF. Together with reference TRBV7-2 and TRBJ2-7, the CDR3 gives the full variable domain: GAGVSQSPSNKVTEKGKDVELRCDPISGHTALYWYRQSLGQGLEFLIYFQGNSAPDKSGLPSDRFSAERTGGSVSTLTIQRTQQEDSAVYLCASSLEPGTSGRAEFGPGTRLTVT.